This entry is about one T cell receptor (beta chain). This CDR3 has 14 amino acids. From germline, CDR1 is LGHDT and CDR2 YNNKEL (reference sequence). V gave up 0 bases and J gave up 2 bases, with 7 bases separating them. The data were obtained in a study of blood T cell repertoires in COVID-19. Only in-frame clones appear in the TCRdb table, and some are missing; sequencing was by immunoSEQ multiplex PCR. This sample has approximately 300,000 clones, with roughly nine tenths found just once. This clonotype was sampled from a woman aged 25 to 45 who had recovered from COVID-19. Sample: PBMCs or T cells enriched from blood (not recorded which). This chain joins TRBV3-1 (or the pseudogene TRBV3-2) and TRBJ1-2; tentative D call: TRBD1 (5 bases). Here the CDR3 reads CASSQDDRNYGYTF. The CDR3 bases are TGTGCCAGCAGCCAAGATGACAGAAACTATGGCTACACCTTC.